Below, one T cell receptor (beta chain) is given with its context. The antigen is not known. These data are taken from a study of shared clonotypes between healthy human individuals. For the study at large: Every donor yielded three CD4 naive, three CD4 memory, two CD8 naive and one CD8 memory plate.

A CD45RA-negative memory subset and a CD45RA+ naive subset were separated from the CD4+ cells. Germline CDR1 MDHEN, CDR2 SYDVKM. Trimming left V 10 bases short and J 1 base short, with 9 bases between. This CDR3 comprises 12 residues. Overall study findings and caveats: Sequencing depth was expected to influence donor clonotype sharing.

Generated by immunoSEQ multiplex PCR, the TCRdb table keeps only in-frame clones and is missing some. Altogether around 2.1 million clones are present, around 95% being singletons, with the ten largest covering less than 0.15%. The rearrangement joins TRBV28 to TRBJ2-3; no reliable D call. The TCR comes from a man between 18 and 29 years old in good health. Sequenced input: naive CD4+ T cells sorted from blood. Subset noted: CD45RA+ positively selected. The CDR3 region is CATRSGTDTQYF. The DNA of the CDR3 is TGTGCCACCAGGAGCGGCACAGATACGCAGTATTTT.